This T cell receptor (beta chain) was captured in a study of blood T cell repertoires in COVID-19 (TCRdb year 2020). In terms of the full investigation: The collaborator samples originated in the United States, Italy and Spain and spanned the acute and convalescent phases of COVID-19. The material from the prospective study consisted of cDNA or gDNA derived from T cells, B-cell-depleted T cells, or PBMCs. Subjects who had been exposed to COVID-19, were actively infected with it, or had recovered from it provided the deeply sampled blood TCRbeta repertoires that made up the dataset. The repertoires were released in a freely available public database intended as a resource for research on the immune response to SARS-CoV-2. The samples were drawn from the first 160 participants of the ongoing ImmuneRACE study and from 1,254 subjects provided by 6 global collaborators. Sample metadata almost always included a de-identified subject ID, COVID-19 status, age in years and sex. Where available, HLA class I and class II types were obtained from metadata supplied by the sample provider rather than from assay-based typing.

The immunoSEQ Assay, a bias-controlled multiplex PCR, was used to amplify TCRbeta CDR3 regions from genomic DNA. As for the original processing: Nucleated cell counts per sample were estimated from amplification of reference gene primers within the assay. Sequence reads were collapsed and filtered to measure the absolute abundance of every unique TCRbeta CDR3 rearrangement. Productive Simpson clonality was computed per sample as the square root of Simpson's diversity index over productive rearrangements. In its TCRdb copy, this immuneACCESS table keeps in-frame sequences only and misses some clones. Where compared with another copy, unresolved V genes explain less than half of these, and the others have no known cause. That table supplies the V and J calls and clone size; D and trimming were determined from the DNA. The sample table records roughly 190,000 clones; 85% to 95% of these occur just once. Approximately 0.69% of the sample lies in the top ten.

What the authors observed across the whole study: Clinical and demographic metadata were provided uncurated, with the amount varying by source and participant.

One collaborating source in Seattle enrolled patients during active infection and followed them longitudinally through the course of disease. Whole blood was collected in K2EDTA tubes by collaborating institutions according to the institutions' own protocols. Collaborator samples were shipped for TCRbeta analysis as frozen whole blood, isolated PBMCs, or DNA extracted from either sample type. Trimming at the junction amounts to 0 bases on V and 3 bases on J, and the germline ends lie 8 bases apart. The germline V gene yields LGHNA for CDR1 and YNFKEQ for CDR2. The CDR3 contains 15 residues, cysteine and phenylalanine counted. The DNA shown is the 45-base CDR3, in frame from base 1. For this clone: The clone's antigen remains unknown. No clone much larger than this one lies a single base away; base qualities are absent.

The sequenced material came from peripheral blood. In this chain, TRBV4-2 is recombined with TRBJ1-4; no D gene call is confident. This clonotype originated in a man younger than 40 with COVID-19, enrolled during active disease. Read as DNA, the sequence is TGTGCCAGCAGCCAAGATTCAGGTCCTAATGAAAAACTGTTTTTT. It codes for CASSQDSGPNEKLFF.